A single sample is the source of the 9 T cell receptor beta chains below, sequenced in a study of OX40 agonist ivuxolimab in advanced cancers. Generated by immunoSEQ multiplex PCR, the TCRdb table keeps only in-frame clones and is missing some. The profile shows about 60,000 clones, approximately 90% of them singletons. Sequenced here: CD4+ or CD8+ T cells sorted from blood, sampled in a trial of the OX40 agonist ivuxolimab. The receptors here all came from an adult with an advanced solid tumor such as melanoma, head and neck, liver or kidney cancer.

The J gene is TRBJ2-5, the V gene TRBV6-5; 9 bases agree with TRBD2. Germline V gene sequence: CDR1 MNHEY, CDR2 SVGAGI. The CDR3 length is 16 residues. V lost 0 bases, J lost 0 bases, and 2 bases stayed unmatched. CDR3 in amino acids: CASSYSQRGDQETQYF. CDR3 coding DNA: TGTGCCAGCAGTTACTCGCAGCGGGGGGACCAAGAGACCCAGTACTTC.

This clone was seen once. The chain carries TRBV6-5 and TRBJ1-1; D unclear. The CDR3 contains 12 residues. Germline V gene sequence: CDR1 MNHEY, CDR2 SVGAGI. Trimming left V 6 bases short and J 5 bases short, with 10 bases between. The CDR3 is CASSLEGTEAFF. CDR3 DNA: TGTGCCAGCAGCCTAGAGGGTACTGAAGCTTTCTTT.

CDR3 region: CASSMSVLAEPGEQYF. DNA of the CDR3: TGTGCCAGTAGTATGAGTGTACTAGCGGAGCCTGGGGAGCAGTACTTC. The rearrangement joins TRBV19 to TRBJ2-7; 8 nucleotides agree with TRBD2. Losses at the gene ends were 3 bases for V and 7 bases for J; bases not matched to a gene: 14. This CDR3 has 16 amino acids. CDR1 and CDR2 from the germline V gene are LNHDA and SQIVND (reference sequence).

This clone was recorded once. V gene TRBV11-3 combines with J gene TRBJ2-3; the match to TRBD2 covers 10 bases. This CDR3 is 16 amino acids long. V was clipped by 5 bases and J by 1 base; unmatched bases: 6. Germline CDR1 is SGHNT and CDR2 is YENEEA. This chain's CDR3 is CASSPTSGEGTDTQYF. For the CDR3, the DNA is TGTGCCAGCAGCCCTACTAGCGGGGAGGGCACAGATACGCAGTATTTT.

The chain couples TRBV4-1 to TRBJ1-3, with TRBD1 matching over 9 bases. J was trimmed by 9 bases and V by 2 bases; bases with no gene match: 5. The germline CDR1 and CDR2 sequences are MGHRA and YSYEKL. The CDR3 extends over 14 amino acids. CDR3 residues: CASSQLGQGFTIYF. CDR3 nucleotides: TGCGCCAGCAGCCAATTGGGACAGGGCTTCACCATATATTTT.

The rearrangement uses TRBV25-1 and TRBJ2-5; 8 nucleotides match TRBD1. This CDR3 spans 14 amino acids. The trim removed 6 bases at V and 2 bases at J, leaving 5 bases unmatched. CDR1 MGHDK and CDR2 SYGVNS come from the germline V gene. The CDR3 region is CASRVGQGQETQYF. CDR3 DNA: TGTGCCAGCAGAGTCGGACAGGGTCAAGAGACCCAGTACTTC.

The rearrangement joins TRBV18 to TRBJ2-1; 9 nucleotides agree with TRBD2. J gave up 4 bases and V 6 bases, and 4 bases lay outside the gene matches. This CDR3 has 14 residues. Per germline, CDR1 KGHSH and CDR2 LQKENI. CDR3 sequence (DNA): TGTGCCAGCTCGAGCAGCGGGGGGTACAATGAGCAGTTCTTC. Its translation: CASSSSGGYNEQFF.

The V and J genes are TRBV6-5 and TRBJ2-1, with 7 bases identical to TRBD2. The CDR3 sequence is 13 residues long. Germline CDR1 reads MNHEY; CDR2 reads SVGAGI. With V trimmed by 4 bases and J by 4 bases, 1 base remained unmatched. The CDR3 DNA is TGTGCCAGCAGTTTACTAGCGTACAATGAGCAGTTCTTC. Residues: CASSLLAYNEQFF.

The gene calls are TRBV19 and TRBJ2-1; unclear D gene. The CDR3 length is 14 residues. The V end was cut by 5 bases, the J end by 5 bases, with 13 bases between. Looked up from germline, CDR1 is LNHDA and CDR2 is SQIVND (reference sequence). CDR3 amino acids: CASSPRLSHNEQFF. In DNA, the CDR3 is TGTGCCAGTAGTCCTAGATTGTCCCACAATGAGCAGTTCTTC.